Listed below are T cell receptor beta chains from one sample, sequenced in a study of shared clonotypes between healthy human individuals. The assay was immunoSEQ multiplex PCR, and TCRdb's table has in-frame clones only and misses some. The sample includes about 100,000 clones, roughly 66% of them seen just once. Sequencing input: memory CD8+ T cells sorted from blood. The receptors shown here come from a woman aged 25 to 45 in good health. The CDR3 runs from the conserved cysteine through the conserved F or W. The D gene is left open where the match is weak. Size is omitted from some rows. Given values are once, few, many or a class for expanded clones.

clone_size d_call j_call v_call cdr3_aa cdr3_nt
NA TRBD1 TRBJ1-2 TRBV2 CASLPGTVLSRGYTF TGTGCCAGCCTGCCCGGGACAGTCCTCTCAAGGGGCTACACCTTC
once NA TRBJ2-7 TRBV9 CASSVGGPIYEQYF TGTGCCAGCAGCGTAGGGGGACCAATCTACGAGCAGTACTTC
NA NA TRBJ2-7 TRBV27 CASSPFRGYEQYF TGTGCCAGCAGTCCCTTTAGAGGCTACGAGCAGTACTTC
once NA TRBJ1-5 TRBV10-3 CATGQYSNQPQHF TGTGCCACCGGACAGTATAGCAATCAGCCCCAGCATTTT
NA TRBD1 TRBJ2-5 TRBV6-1 CASRVGQGQETQYF TGTGCCAGCAGAGTGGGACAGGGCCAAGAGACCCAGTACTTC
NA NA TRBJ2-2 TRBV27 CASSFIRNTGELFF TGTGCCAGCTCTTTTATCAGGAACACCGGGGAGCTGTTTTTT
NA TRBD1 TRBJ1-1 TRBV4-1 CASSPLQGFPTEAFF TGCGCCAGCAGCCCCTTACAGGGGTTCCCCACTGAAGCTTTCTTT
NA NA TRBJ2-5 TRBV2 CASSEAGQETQYF TGTGCCAGCAGTGAAGCGGGCCAAGAGACCCAGTACTTC
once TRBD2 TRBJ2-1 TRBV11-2 CATKGLAGGGNEQFF TGTGCCACCAAGGGACTAGCGGGAGGGGGTAATGAGCAGTTCTTC
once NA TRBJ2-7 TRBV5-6 CASSLGRGLSYEQYF TGTGCCAGCAGCTTGGGTCGGGGGTTGTCCTACGAGCAGTACTTC
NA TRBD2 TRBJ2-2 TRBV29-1 CSVEDTGTSGSRVTGELFF TGCAGCGTTGAAGATACCGGGACTAGCGGGAGTCGCGTCACCGGGGAGCTGTTTTTT
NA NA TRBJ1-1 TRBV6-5 CASSYEGEVGTEAFF TGTGCCAGCAGTTACGAGGGGGAGGTGGGCACTGAAGCTTTCTTT
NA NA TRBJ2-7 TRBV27 CASSVQRAGPYEQYF TGTGCCAGCAGTGTTCAGCGGGCCGGTCCCTACGAGCAGTACTTC
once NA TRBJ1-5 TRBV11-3 CASSLDTGQPQHF TGTGCCAGCAGCTTAGATACAGGGCAGCCCCAGCATTTT
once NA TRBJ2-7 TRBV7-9 CASSLENSGTRGQYF TGTGCCAGCAGCCTAGAAAACTCCGGGACCCGGGGGCAGTACTTC
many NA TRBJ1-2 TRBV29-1 CSVDLYYGYTF TGCAGCGTTGACCTCTACTATGGCTACACCTTC
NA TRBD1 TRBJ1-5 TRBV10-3 CAIKDAGGPAGQPQHF TGTGCCATCAAAGATGCAGGGGGACCCGCGGGTCAGCCCCAGCATTTT
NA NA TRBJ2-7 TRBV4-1 CASSPGNGPTYEQYF TGCGCCAGCAGCCCTGGGAATGGCCCCACCTACGAGCAGTACTTC
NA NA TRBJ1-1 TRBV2 CASRQEPEAFF TGTGCCAGCAGACAGGAGCCCGAAGCTTTCTTT
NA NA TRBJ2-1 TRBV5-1 CASSLSGSFYNEQFF TGCGCCAGCAGCCTTTCCGGGAGTTTTTACAATGAGCAGTTCTTC
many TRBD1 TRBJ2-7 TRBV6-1 CASSEGLGQGSHEQYF TGTGCCAGCAGTGAAGGTTTGGGACAGGGGTCCCACGAGCAGTACTTC
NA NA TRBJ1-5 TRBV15 CATSRDGEGNQPQHF TGTGCCACCAGCAGAGATGGAGAGGGTAATCAGCCCCAGCATTTT
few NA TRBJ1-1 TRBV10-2 CASSDLGTEAFF TGCGCCAGCAGTGATCTGGGCACTGAAGCTTTCTTT
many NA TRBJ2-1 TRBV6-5 CASKDLSVNEQFF TGTGCCAGCAAGGACCTTTCGGTCAATGAGCAGTTCTTC
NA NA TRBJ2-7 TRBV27 CASLAYISYEQYF TGTGCCAGTTTAGCTTACATTTCCTACGAGCAGTACTTC